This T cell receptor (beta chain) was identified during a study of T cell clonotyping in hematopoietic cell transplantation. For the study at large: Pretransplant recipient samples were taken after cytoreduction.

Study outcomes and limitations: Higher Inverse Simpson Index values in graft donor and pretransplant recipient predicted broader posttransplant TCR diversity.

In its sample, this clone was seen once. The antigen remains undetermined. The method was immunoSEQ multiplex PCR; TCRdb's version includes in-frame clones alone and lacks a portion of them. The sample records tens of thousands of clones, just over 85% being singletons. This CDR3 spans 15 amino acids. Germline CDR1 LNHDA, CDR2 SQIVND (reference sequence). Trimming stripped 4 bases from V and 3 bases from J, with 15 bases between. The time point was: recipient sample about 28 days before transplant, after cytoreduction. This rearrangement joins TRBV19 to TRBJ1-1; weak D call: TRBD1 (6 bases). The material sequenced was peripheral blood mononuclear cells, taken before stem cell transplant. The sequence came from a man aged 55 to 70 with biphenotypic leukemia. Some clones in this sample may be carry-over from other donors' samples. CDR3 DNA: TGTGCCAGTAGTAACTGGGGGCGAAGTGACACTGAAGCTTTCTTT. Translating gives CASSNWGRSDTEAFF.